Listed below are T cell receptor beta chains from one sample, sequenced in a study of response to subunit inactivated influenza vaccine. Via MiXCR, TCRdb re-called the RT-PCR reads, giving one row per CDR3 protein. The repertoire consists of hundreds of thousands of distinct CDR3 sequences, with 14% occurring once and the leading ten covering 6% to 9.5%. The sequences come from PBMCs from blood, collected around 15 days before vaccination. The receptors originated from a man aged 50-60 years who received an inactivated influenza vaccine. Each CDR3 is given with its conserved first and last residue. D genes are given only for firm matches. Clone sizes are given selectively: once, few, many, or a class where the clone is expanded.

abundance | j_gene | v_gene | d_gene | CDR3aa | CDR3nt
many | TRBJ2-3 | TRBV3-1 | TRBD1 | CASSQDGTVTDTQYF | TGTGCCAGCAGCCAAGATGGGACAGTCACAGATACGCAGTATTTT
NA | TRBJ2-5 | TRBV10-3 | NA | CAISEGLGQETQYF | TGTGCCATCAGTGAGGGACTCGGCCAAGAGACCCAGTACTTC
few | TRBJ1-4 | TRBV7-9 | TRBD1 | CASSLKGGQDGKLFF | TGTGCCAGCAGCCTCAAAGGGGGACAGGATGGAAAACTGTTTTTT
few | TRBJ1-2 | TRBV28 | NA | CASTPLGGDYGYTF | TGTGCCAGCACCCCCCTGGGGGGGGACTATGGCTACACCTTC
NA | TRBJ1-1 | TRBV29-1 | NA | CSADTGTRTEAFF | TGCAGCGCAGACACCGGGACGCGGACTGAAGCTTTCTTT
few | TRBJ1-5 | TRBV7-8 | TRBD1 | CASSFRTGEGPDQPQHF | TGTGCCAGCAGCTTTCGGACAGGGGAAGGACCCGATCAGCCCCAGCATTTT
few | TRBJ2-5 | TRBV6-1 | TRBD1 | CASRTPGTGDSGETQYF | TGTGCCAGCAGAACGCCCGGGACAGGGGATTCGGGAGAGACCCAGTACTTC
NA | TRBJ2-2 | TRBV7-9 | NA | CASSFTGQILTGELFF | TGTGCCAGCAGCTTCACAGGACAGATACTCACCGGGGAGCTGTTTTTT
NA | TRBJ2-4 | TRBV5-1 | TRBD1 | CASSLAGTGGAAKNIQYF | TGCGCCAGCAGCTTGGCCGGGACAGGGGGCGCAGCCAAAAACATTCAGTACTTC
NA | TRBJ2-7 | TRBV12-3/TRBV12-4 | TRBD2 | CASSLISFSGGTYEHYF | TGTGCCAGCAGTTTGATCTCTTTCTCGGGGGGAACCTACGAGCATTACTTC
NA | TRBJ2-3 | TRBV9 | NA | CASSVDRVTDTQYF | TGTGCCAGCAGCGTAGACAGGGTAACAGATACGCAGTATTTT
few | TRBJ2-7 | TRBV7-8 | NA | CASSLVSGSSYEQYF | TGTGCCAGCAGCTTAGTTTCCGGGAGCTCCTACGAGCAGTACTTC
NA | TRBJ2-1 | TRBV5-1 | NA | CASTSGADSYNEQFF | TGCGCCAGCACGTCGGGGGCCGATTCTTACAATGAGCAGTTCTTC
NA | TRBJ2-1 | TRBV15 | NA | CATSGQRGHNEQFF | TGTGCCACGAGCGGGCAGAGGGGCCACAATGAGCAGTTCTTC
NA | TRBJ2-1 | TRBV5-1 | NA | CVSALQSGPYNEQFF | TGCGTGAGCGCGTTACAAAGCGGCCCCTACAATGAGCAGTTCTTC
few | TRBJ2-1 | TRBV15 | NA | CATWAGSSYNEQFF | TGTGCCACCTGGGCGGGGAGCTCCTACAATGAGCAGTTCTTC
few | TRBJ2-3 | TRBV5-1 | NA | CASRAFYAVSWGPGATDTQYF | TGCGCCAGCAGAGCTTTTTATGCTGTTTCGTGGGGGCCCGGAGCCACAGATACGCAGTATTTT
NA | TRBJ1-6 | TRBV9 | NA | CASSVGIEPYNSPLHF | TGTGCCAGCAGCGTAGGAATAGAACCTTATAATTCACCTCTCCACTTT
NA | TRBJ2-2 | TRBV20-1 | TRBD2 | CSAKPSGSVGELFF | TGCAGTGCTAAGCCTAGCGGGAGCGTCGGGGAGCTGTTTTTT
NA | TRBJ2-2 | TRBV5-1 | TRBD2 | CASGIAGENTGELFF | TGCGCCAGCGGAATAGCGGGGGAGAACACCGGGGAGCTGTTTTTT
NA | TRBJ1-6 | TRBV30 | NA | CAWSVPRGRGYNSPLHF | TGTGCCTGGAGTGTACCCAGGGGTCGAGGTTATAATTCACCCCTCCACTTT
few | TRBJ1-2 | TRBV2 | NA | CASTTLISYGYTF | TGTGCCAGCACCACCCTCATCTCTTATGGCTACACCTTC
many | TRBJ1-2 | TRBV27 | NA | CASSNRDPLSYGYTF | TGTGCCAGCAGTAACCGGGACCCCCTGAGTTATGGCTACACCTTC
NA | TRBJ2-1 | TRBV9 | NA | CASSGPAGTYNEQFF | TGTGCCAGCAGCGGGCCCGCGGGGACCTACAATGAGCAGTTCTTC
NA | TRBJ1-5 | TRBV20-1 | TRBD1 | CSAIGQDSNQPQHF | TGCAGTGCCATAGGACAGGATAGCAATCAGCCCCAGCATTTT
NA | TRBJ2-2 | TRBV9 | TRBD2 | CASSGGGPGELFF | TGTGCCAGCAGCGGGGGGGGACCCGGGGAGCTGTTTTTT
NA | TRBJ2-5 | TRBV4-2 | NA | CASSPGDSQETQYF | TGTGCCAGCAGCCCGGGGGACAGCCAAGAGACCCAGTACTTC